Detailed here is one T cell receptor beta chain. Its specificity is unknown. A read error may account for a junction end that differs from germline. This sample was taken from a study of blood T cells in healthy people across ages. Study-level points and caveats: Bulk PBMC profiling left naive and antigen-experienced comparisons inconclusive. TCR beta diversity, measured per million T cells, fell in a roughly linear way with age.

It was 9.5 to 10 milliliters of peripheral blood that were drawn from each donor. Germline CDR1 is SQVTM and CDR2 is ANQGSEA. There are 13 residues in the CDR3. Using a J-beta primer mix together with a sample-barcoded 5' primer, a second PCR was run for roughly 7 to 11 cycles. Tags on each cDNA molecule came from a template-switch adaptor with 12 random nucleotides. MiXCR was run by TCRdb on the 5' RACE reads, yielding one entry per CDR3 protein. The data contain roughly 1,300,000 distinct CDR3 sequences, around 55% of them seen just once; the ten biggest clones take up under 8.5%. The TCR originated in a man between 18 and 35 years old in good health. The V call is TRBV29-1, the J call TRBJ2-7, with D possibly TRBD2 on 6 matching bases. The sequenced sample was blood. CDR3 amino acids: CSVVWDLTYEQSF. As DNA, the CDR3 is TGCAGCGTTGTTTGGGACTTGACCTACGAGCAGTCCTTC.